Detailed here is one TCR beta chain. The sample is drawn from a study of control samples from healthy donors and cancer patients. The CDR3 is made up of 13 amino acids. CDR1 and CDR2 (germline): MNHNY, SVGAGI (reference sequence). V shed 7 bases and J 7 bases; nucleotides not matched to a gene: 6. The protocol was immunoSEQ multiplex PCR, while the TCRdb copy is restricted to in-frame clones and leaves out a portion. The data contain approximately 230,000 clones, 82% of them singletons. This sequence originates from a woman aged 55-70 years with lung cancer. Sequenced: PBMCs. The V and J genes are TRBV6-6 and TRBJ1-1; TRBD1 matches 10 bases. The CDR3 loop reads CASTATGGIEAFF. The DNA for the CDR3 is TGTGCCAGCACCGCGACAGGGGGCATTGAAGCTTTCTTT.